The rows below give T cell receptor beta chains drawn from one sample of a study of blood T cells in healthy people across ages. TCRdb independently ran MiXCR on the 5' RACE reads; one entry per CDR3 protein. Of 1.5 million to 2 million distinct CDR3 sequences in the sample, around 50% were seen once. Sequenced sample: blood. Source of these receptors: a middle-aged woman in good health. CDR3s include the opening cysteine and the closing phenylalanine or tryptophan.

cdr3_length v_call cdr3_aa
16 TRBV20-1 CSASRTSGGAAETQYF
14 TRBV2 CASTGGTSNQPQHF
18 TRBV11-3 CASSLESRGIPGSYTQYF
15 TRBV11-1 CASSLARDVYNEQFF
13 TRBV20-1 CSARVEGTRGYTF
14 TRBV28 CASSSGTTWKAAFF
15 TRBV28 CASSFFRQGGSPLHF
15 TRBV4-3 CASSPRNRVGDTQYF
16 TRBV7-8 CASSEEQGARSYEQYF
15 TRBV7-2 CASSLRGTGNYEQFF
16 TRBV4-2 CASSQGQVGGANVLTF
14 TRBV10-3 CAISVAGSADTQYF
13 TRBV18 CASSALGGTEAFF
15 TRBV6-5 CASSTWRVGANVLTF
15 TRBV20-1 CSATSSAGSSYEQYF
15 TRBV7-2 CASSPDWISTDTQYF
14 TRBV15 CATRWTGRTDTQYF
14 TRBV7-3 CASSLRGGTNEQFF
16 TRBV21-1 CASSNANQLPGNTIYF
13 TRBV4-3 CASSPQTGYGYTF
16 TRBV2 CASSSQGSPGANVLTF
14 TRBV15 CATSRDYSDDTQYF
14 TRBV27 CASSLSAGIDTQYF
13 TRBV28 CASSPRPSYGYTF